The clone carrying this T cell receptor beta chain was picked up many times. Its antigen is not identified. The data derive from a study of CD8 T cells in ankylosing spondylitis. Study conclusions and caveats: Clones linked with disease were CD8+ and fairly uncommon in the peripheral blood.

In TCRdb, the 5' RACE reads were re-called with MiXCR into one record per CDR3 protein. The data hold 110,000 to 150,000 distinct CDR3 sequences, with roughly 8% observed a single time. Looked up from germline, CDR1 is ENHRY and CDR2 is SYGVKD. V was cut by 0 bases and J by 3 bases, with 8 bases left in between. This CDR3 contains 14 residues. The clonotype was recovered from a male donor with ankylosing spondylitis. V usage is TRBV10-3 and J usage is TRBJ2-5; TRBD1 might be the D (5 bases). Sequenced: synovial fluid, either unsorted or a sorted T cell fraction (not recorded which). CDR3 in amino acids: CAISESPTEETQYF. The DNA of the CDR3 is TGTGCCATCAGTGAGTCTCCGACAGAAGAGACCCAGTACTTC.